The rows below give T cell receptor beta chains drawn from one sample of a study of blood T cell repertoires in COVID-19. Assay: immunoSEQ multiplex PCR; the TCRdb copy retains only in-frame clones and omits some. The repertoire holds under 500,000 clones, with 75% to 90% as singletons. Specimen: peripheral blood. These receptors were taken from a woman aged 30 to 39 with acute or convalescent COVID-19. Each CDR3 is given with its conserved first and last residue. D genes are given only for firm matches. Only some rows state a clone size, as once, few, many or a class for expanded clones.

abundance	v_gene	d_gene	j_gene	CDR3aa	CDR3nt
-	TRBV19	TRBD1	TRBJ1-2	CASSRIRDSTEFYGYTF	TGTGCCAGTAGTCGGATCCGGGACAGTACCGAATTCTATGGCTACACCTTC
few	TRBV7-9	-	TRBJ1-5	CASRITVLPQHF	TGTGCCAGCAGGATAACAGTTCTGCCCCAGCATTTT
-	TRBV11-2	-	TRBJ1-6	CASPSQGTSPLHF	TGTGCCAGCCCCTCCCAGGGGACGTCACCCCTCCACTTT
-	TRBV5-6	TRBD1	TRBJ1-5	CASSSAGTGISNQPQHF	TGTGCCAGCAGCTCAGCCGGGACAGGGATTAGCAATCAGCCCCAGCATTTT
-	TRBV24-1	TRBD1	TRBJ1-2	CATSAPGTDYGYTF	TGTGCCACCAGTGCCCCGGGGACAGACTATGGCTACACCTTC
-	TRBV4-1	-	TRBJ1-1	CASSQDGANTEAFF	TGCGCCAGCAGCCAAGATGGGGCCAACACTGAAGCTTTCTTT
-	TRBV3-1/TRBV3-2	TRBD2	TRBJ2-3	CASSGTSEDTQYF	TGTGCCAGCAGTGGGACTAGTGAAGATACGCAGTATTTT
-	TRBV7-8	-	TRBJ1-2	CASSRGGVHDGYTF	TGTGCCAGCAGCCGAGGGGGAGTTCATGATGGCTACACCTTC
-	TRBV28	-	TRBJ2-2	CASGLRAGELFF	TGTGCCAGCGGACTTAGAGCCGGGGAGCTGTTTTTT
-	TRBV7-9	TRBD1	TRBJ1-2	CASSPQQGHYGYTF	TGTGCCAGCAGCCCCCAACAGGGGCACTATGGCTACACCTTC
-	TRBV21-1	-	TRBJ2-1	CASSKARGSADEQFF	TGTGCCAGCAGCAAAGCCAGGGGGTCAGCGGATGAGCAGTTCTTC
-	TRBV5-1	-	TRBJ2-7	CASSLALSYEQYF	TGCGCCAGCAGCTTGGCTCTCTCCTACGAGCAGTACTTC
-	TRBV5-1	TRBD1	TRBJ2-1	CASKPDRGYHNEQFF	TGCGCCAGCAAACCGGACAGGGGTTACCACAATGAGCAGTTCTTC
-	TRBV7-2	-	TRBJ2-5	CASSPHRRETQYF	TGTGCCAGCAGCCCTCACAGGCGGGAGACCCAGTACTTC
-	TRBV10-3	-	TRBJ2-5	CAIRTSEETQYF	TGTGCCATCAGGACTAGTGAGGAGACCCAGTACTTC
-	TRBV10-1	TRBD2	TRBJ2-3	CASSESRAGGTDTQYF	TGCGCCAGCAGTGAGTCGAGAGCGGGGGGGACAGATACGCAGTATTTT
-	TRBV7-9	-	TRBJ2-7	CASSTTDYEQYF	TGTGCCAGCAGCACGACAGACTACGAGCAGTACTTC
few	TRBV24-1	-	TRBJ2-1	CATSDLTSNEQFF	TGTGCCACCAGTGATTTAACAAGCAATGAGCAGTTCTTC
-	TRBV20-1	TRBD2	TRBJ2-1	CSASGPTSGLANEQFF	TGCAGTGCTAGTGGGCCGACTAGCGGGCTAGCTAATGAGCAGTTCTTC
-	TRBV2	-	TRBJ1-3	CASTGQSGNTIYF	TGTGCCAGCACCGGACAGTCCGGAAACACCATATATTTT
-	TRBV28	TRBD2	TRBJ2-5	CASRSAGGRETQYF	TGTGCCAGCAGATCAGCGGGGGGAAGGGAGACCCAGTACTTC
-	TRBV18	-	TRBJ2-6	CASSLSSGANVLTF	TGTGCCAGCTCACTTAGCTCTGGGGCCAACGTCCTGACTTTC
-	TRBV6-5	-	TRBJ2-7	CASSTPGREQYF	TGTGCCAGCAGTACCCCTGGCCGAGAGCAGTACTTC
-	TRBV19	TRBD2	TRBJ2-7	CASSIDARLAALPYEQYF	TGTGCCAGTAGTATAGACGCCCGGCTAGCGGCGCTTCCCTACGAGCAGTACTTC
-	TRBV11-2	TRBD1	TRBJ2-7	CASSFSTGSNEQYF	TGTGCCAGCAGCTTTTCGACAGGGTCCAACGAGCAGTACTTC
-	TRBV19	TRBD2	TRBJ2-5	CASSPLAGGTQYF	TGTGCCAGTTCCCCTCTAGCGGGGGGGACCCAGTACTTC
few	TRBV5-4	TRBD2	TRBJ2-2	CASSSGTSRNTGELFF	TGTGCCAGCAGCTCAGGGACTAGCCGTAACACCGGGGAGCTGTTTTTT
-	TRBV5-5	-	TRBJ2-1	CASSSRQNNEQFF	TGTGCCAGCAGCTCACGACAGAACAATGAGCAGTTCTTC
-	TRBV27	TRBD1	TRBJ1-1	CASSRQGWNTEAFF	TGTGCCAGCAGCCGACAGGGGTGGAACACTGAAGCTTTCTTT
-	TRBV19	TRBD1	TRBJ1-1	CASTAAWTGDTEAFF	TGTGCCAGTACTGCTGCATGGACAGGGGATACTGAAGCTTTCTTT
-	TRBV21-1	-	TRBJ1-2	CASSRAGTGVSGYTF	TGTGCCAGCAGCAGAGCCGGGACAGGGGTTTCTGGCTACACCTTC
-	TRBV2	TRBD1	TRBJ2-2	CASETGARSSNTGELFF	TGTGCCAGTGAGACAGGGGCTCGATCTTCGAACACCGGGGAGCTGTTTTTT
-	TRBV27	TRBD1	TRBJ1-1	CASSLDRGRPGVTEAFF	TGTGCCAGCAGTTTGGACAGGGGGCGCCCAGGGGTCACTGAAGCTTTCTTT
-	TRBV9	TRBD1	TRBJ1-5	CASSLGQGNQPQHF	TGTGCCAGCAGCCTGGGACAGGGGAATCAGCCCCAGCATTTT
-	TRBV2	TRBD1	TRBJ2-7	CASAGQGYPEQYF	TGTGCCAGCGCAGGACAGGGGTACCCCGAGCAGTACTTC
-	TRBV6-5	-	TRBJ1-1	CASSRGNEAFF	TGTGCCAGCAGTCGGGGGAATGAAGCTTTCTTT
-	TRBV9	-	TRBJ2-5	CASSKGGAPQETQYF	TGTGCCAGCTCGAAGGGGGGGGCCCCCCAAGAGACCCAGTACTTC
-	TRBV27	-	TRBJ2-7	CASSLSGGPVYEQYF	TGTGCCAGCAGTTTATCCGGGGGGCCAGTCTACGAGCAGTACTTC
-	TRBV12-3/TRBV12-4	-	TRBJ1-5	CASSPRRAEPQHF	TGTGCCAGCAGCCCCCGCAGGGCAGAGCCCCAGCATTTT
-	TRBV29-1	-	TRBJ2-1	CSVELLRAYNEQFF	TGCAGCGTTGAACTCCTTCGGGCCTACAATGAGCAGTTCTTC
-	TRBV6-5	TRBD2	TRBJ2-2	CASSYAGANTGELFF	TGTGCCAGCAGTTATGCGGGGGCGAACACCGGGGAGCTGTTTTTT
-	TRBV11-2	-	TRBJ2-2	CASSLISNTGELFF	TGTGCCAGCAGCTTAATCTCTAACACCGGGGAGCTGTTTTTT
-	TRBV9	-	TRBJ1-2	CASSVGENYGYTF	TGTGCCAGCAGCGTAGGAGAGAACTATGGCTACACCTTC
-	TRBV10-2	-	TRBJ1-2	CASSGRVDGYTF	TGCGCCAGCAGTGGCAGGGTAGATGGCTACACCTTC
-	TRBV18	-	TRBJ2-1	CASSPLGAATNEQFF	TGTGCCAGCTCACCACTAGGGGCCGCCACCAATGAGCAGTTCTTC
few	TRBV2	-	TRBJ1-2	CASRAGGRGYYGYTF	TGTGCCAGCAGGGCCGGCGGCAGGGGTTACTATGGCTACACCTTC
once	TRBV27	-	TRBJ2-7	CASSLRGNYEQYF	TGTGCCAGCAGTTTACGGGGTAATTACGAGCAGTACTTC
-	TRBV28	-	TRBJ1-2	CASSPPATSYGYTF	TGTGCCAGCAGCCCCCCAGCGACTTCCTATGGCTACACCTTC
-	TRBV7-2	-	TRBJ1-1	CASSLVFRNTEAFF	TGTGCCAGCAGCTTAGTATTTCGGAACACTGAAGCTTTCTTT